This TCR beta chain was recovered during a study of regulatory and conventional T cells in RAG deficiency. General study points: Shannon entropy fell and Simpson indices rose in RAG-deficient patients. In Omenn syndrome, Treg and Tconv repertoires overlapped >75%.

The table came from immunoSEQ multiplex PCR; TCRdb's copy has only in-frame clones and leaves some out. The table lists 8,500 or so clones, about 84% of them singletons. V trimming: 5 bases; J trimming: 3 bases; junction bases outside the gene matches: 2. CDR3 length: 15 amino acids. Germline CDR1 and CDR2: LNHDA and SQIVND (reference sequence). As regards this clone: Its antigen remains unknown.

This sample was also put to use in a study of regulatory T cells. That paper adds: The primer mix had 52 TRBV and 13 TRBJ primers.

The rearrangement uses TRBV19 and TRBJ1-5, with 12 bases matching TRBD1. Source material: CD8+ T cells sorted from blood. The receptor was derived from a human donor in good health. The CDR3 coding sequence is TGTGCCAGTAGTGGGACAGGGGGCTTCAATCAGCCCCAGCATTTT. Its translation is CASSGTGGFNQPQHF.